This T cell receptor (beta chain) appears in the sequencing data of a study of T cell responses to AZD1222 COVID-19 vaccine. The study, taken as a whole, reports: Baseline testing showed seropositivity in only 6 or 7 AZD1222 recipients.

Worth noting for this clone: What it binds is unknown.

Generated by immunoSEQ multiplex PCR, the TCRdb table keeps only in-frame clones and is missing some. In the table there are over 85,000 clones, 90% of which are singletons. The specimen comprised peripheral blood, sampled on day 0 of AZD1222 vaccination. The TCR was taken from an adult in good health.

DNA of the CDR3: TGCGCCAGCAGCCAAGAAGGCGGGCAGGGGCGGGAAGCTTTCTTT. Translated: CASSQEGGQGREAFF. This chain uses TRBV4-3 with TRBJ1-1, with TRBD1 as a possible D gene (6 bases). The CDR3 is made up of 15 amino acids. V dropped 0 bases and J dropped 8 bases, with 16 bases sitting between them. Germline CDR1 reads LGHNA; CDR2 reads YSLEER.